The 18 T cell receptor beta chains in this list originate from one sample, sequenced in a study of monozygotic twins with inflammatory bowel disease. TCRdb re-analyzed the 5' RACE reads; it lists each CDR3 protein once, without DNA. This repertoire includes fewer than 350,000 distinct CDR3 sequences. Input material: blood. The receptors originated from a human donor with ulcerative colitis or Crohn's disease, or a healthy co-twin of an affected twin (not recorded which).

Here the CDR3 reads CASSQVAGGTYNEQFF. This chain uses TRBV14 with TRBJ2-1. This CDR3 is 16 amino acids long. Germline values: CDR1 SGHDN, CDR2 FVKESK.

The chain has TRBV5-4 and TRBJ1-2; the TCRdb call, TRBD1, lacks DNA for checking. Germline V gene sequence: CDR1 SGHNT, CDR2 YYREEE (reference sequence). The CDR3 covers 15 residues. This CDR3 reads CASSLVSGQGSGYTF.

The genes are TRBV6-5 and TRBJ2-7; TCRdb indicates TRBD1, and absent DNA this call remains unverified. Germline CDR1 MNHEY, CDR2 SVGAGI. The CDR3 consists of 15 residues. The CDR3 loop reads CASSYGGQGSGEQYF.

CDR3 region: CASSFGRGTEAFF. The chain recombines TRBV12-3 or TRBV12-4 with TRBJ1-1; TCRdb names TRBD1, which stays unverified in the absence of DNA. CDR3 length: 13 residues.

This chain connects TRBV7-8 to TRBJ2-7; no DNA is available, so the TRBD1 call from TCRdb remains unchecked. This CDR3 is built from 18 residues. Germline CDR1 reads SGHVS; CDR2 reads FQNEAQ. The CDR3 region is CASSLPPVVTGGSYEQYF.

The chain recombines TRBV3-1 with TRBJ2-3; TCRdb proposes TRBD2, but this gene call is untestable without DNA. The CDR3 sequence is 16 residues long. Germline values: CDR1 LGHDT, CDR2 YNNKEL (reference sequence). CDR3: CASSQVAGAIGDTQYF.

The chain joins TRBV7-6 to TRBJ1-2; the D call from TCRdb, TRBD1, cannot be confirmed without DNA. The CDR3 runs 13 residues. Looked up from germline, CDR1 is SGHVS and CDR2 is FNYEAQ. The CDR3 reads CASSGAGADGYTF.

This chain joins TRBV29-1 and TRBJ1-1; the TRBD1 assignment by TCRdb is unverifiable without DNA. The germline V gene has CDR1 SQVTM and CDR2 ANQGSEA. The CDR3 consists of 15 residues. This CDR3 reads CSVDASGAPSAEAFF.

V is TRBV5-6 and J is TRBJ2-7; TCRdb selects TRBD1, and the lack of DNA leaves this call unchecked. Germline CDR1 reads SGHDT; CDR2 reads YYEEEE. The CDR3 is made up of 17 amino acids. Here the CDR3 reads CASSPSGLGPHTYEQYF.

This sequence joins TRBV20-1 and TRBJ2-7. CDR1 is DFQATT, CDR2 SNEGSKA, per germline (reference sequence). The CDR3 covers 14 residues. CDR3 loop: CSAREGSNAREQYF.

This chain joins TRBV5-6 and TRBJ2-4. The CDR3 is made up of 14 amino acids. The germline V gene has CDR1 SGHDT and CDR2 YYEEEE. The CDR3: CASSSTLAKNIQYF. Drawing the rest from reference TRBV5-6 and TRBJ2-4, the complete variable domain is DAGVTQSPTHLIKTRGQQVTLRCSPKSGHDTVSWYQQALGQGPQFIFQYYEEEERQRGNFPDRFSGHQFPNYSSELNVNALLLGDSALYLCASSSTLAKNIQYFGAGTRLSVL.

The chain couples TRBV7-9 to TRBJ2-7. From germline, CDR1 is SEHNR and CDR2 FQNEAQ (reference sequence). The CDR3 contains 13 residues. CDR3 sequence: CASSPVEAYAQYF.

The genes are TRBV5-4 and TRBJ1-3. The CDR3 extends over 14 amino acids. Looked up from germline, CDR1 is SGHNT and CDR2 is YYREEE (reference sequence). Here the CDR3 reads CASSLGRSGNTIYF.

CDR3 region: CASSRTAGNTEAFF. This chain uses TRBV7-9 with TRBJ1-1. Germline CDR1 SEHNR, CDR2 FQNEAQ (reference sequence). The CDR3 runs to 14 residues.

This chain links TRBV20-1 with TRBJ2-1; the D call of TRBD2 rests on TCRdb alone, since no DNA is present to check it. The CDR3 consists of 15 residues. The germline V gene has CDR1 DFQATT and CDR2 SNEGSKA (reference sequence). The CDR3 spells CSVLPSGRVNNEQFF.

This chain connects TRBV27 to TRBJ1-2. The CDR3 extends over 12 amino acids. The germline V gene has CDR1 MNHEY and CDR2 SMNVEV (reference sequence). CDR3 residues: CASRGGYYGYTF.

This chain links TRBV5-4 with TRBJ2-1; TCRdb's D call, TRBD2, is unchecked because there is no DNA. The CDR3 contains 13 residues. Germline V CDR1 and CDR2: SGHNT, YYREEE (reference sequence). The CDR3 loop is CASSRGGPNEQFF.

The chain employs TRBV27 and TRBJ2-1. Germline V lookup: CDR1 MNHEY, CDR2 SMNVEV (reference sequence). This CDR3 has 16 residues. CDR3 in amino acids: CASSTPRHRTYNEQFF.